This entry lists 28 T cell receptor beta chains sequenced from one sample in a study of T cell repertoires in cytomegalovirus infection. Via MiXCR, TCRdb re-called the reads, giving one row per CDR3 protein. The sample holds 400,000 or so distinct CDR3 sequences; about 33% are singletons and the top ten take about an eighth. The sample consisted of PBMCs. The receptors stem from a human donor in good health (CMV status not recorded). Some clones in this sample may be carry-over from other donors' samples.

The chain links TRBV6-2 or TRBV6-3 to TRBJ2-7; D is uncertain. The CDR3 covers 12 residues. Between the trimmed V and J ends, which lost 7 bases and 5 bases, there was a span of 12 bases. Germline V gene sequence: CDR1 MNHEY, CDR2 SVGEGT. The CDR3 DNA reads TGTGCCAGCACACAGTGGCAGGACGAGCAGTACTTC. It specifies CASTQWQDEQYF.

The chain combines TRBV27 with TRBJ2-7; D is unresolved. Trimming removed 5 bases from V and 3 bases from J, with 14 bases in between. This CDR3 spans 14 amino acids. Germline V lookup: CDR1 MNHEY, CDR2 SMNVEV (reference sequence). CDR3 nucleotides: TGTGCCAGCAGTCCAAATCTGGTCTACTACGAGCAGTACTTC. This translates into CASSPNLVYYEQYF.

This clonotype was seen ten or more times. This chain joins TRBV7-8 and TRBJ2-4; 10 bases fit TRBD1. CDR3 length: 16 amino acids. V dropped 2 bases and J dropped 4; count of bases not matched to a gene: 5. Germline CDR1 and CDR2: SGHVS and FQNEAQ. CDR3 coding DNA: TGTGCCAGCAGCTTATTCCGGGGACAGGGGAAAAACATTCAGTACTTC. Translating gives CASSLFRGQGKNIQYF.

This clonotype was counted a few times. CDR3 nucleotide sequence: TGTGCCAGCAGTATACAGGGTTTGGACTACGAGCAGTACTTC. This codes for CASSIQGLDYEQYF. The chain recombines TRBV6-1 with TRBJ2-7; TRBD1 might be the D (6 bases). V shed 5 bases and J shed 3 bases, with 14 bases lying between them. CDR1 MNHNS and CDR2 SASEGT come from the germline V gene. This CDR3 contains 14 residues.

The V and J genes are TRBV9 and TRBJ1-6; 9 positions match TRBD1. The CDR3 length is 13 residues. V lost 4 bases to trimming and J lost 12 bases; unmatched junction nucleotides: 5. Germline-derived CDR1 and CDR2 are SGDLS and YYNGEE. The CDR3 reads CASSLRDREPLHF. CDR3 in DNA: TGTGCCAGCAGCCTCCGGGACAGGGAACCCCTCCACTTT.

This clonotype was seen repeatedly, ten times or more. J is TRBJ1-1 and V is TRBV5-6; D is uncertain. The CDR3 runs to 15 residues. Germline V gene lookup returns CDR1 SGHDT and CDR2 YYEEEE. Trimming removed 1 base from V and 1 base from J, with 11 bases in between. CDR3 sequence: CASSLMRSGNTEAFF. CDR3 bases: TGTGCCAGCAGCTTGATGAGGTCCGGGAACACTGAAGCTTTCTTT.

The V and J genes are TRBV7-9 and TRBJ2-1; 11 nucleotides agree with TRBD2. Germline V gene sequence: CDR1 SEHNR, CDR2 FQNEAQ (reference sequence). The CDR3 is made up of 17 amino acids. The junction had 6 bases not matched to a gene; V was cut back by 5 bases and J by 0 bases. The CDR3 loop is CASSPTLAGASYNEQFF. The DNA for the CDR3 is TGTGCCAGCAGCCCAACACTAGCGGGGGCCTCCTACAATGAGCAGTTCTTC.

At least ten counts were recorded for this clonotype. The gene calls are TRBV12-3 or TRBV12-4 and TRBJ2-7; tentatively, D is TRBD1 (5 bases). CDR3 length: 14 amino acids. V was clipped by 6 bases and J by 3 bases, with 15 bases between them. The CDR3 coding sequence is TGTGCCAGCAGCCGCAGCGCAGGGATCTACGAGCAGTACTTC. Protein: CASSRSAGIYEQYF.

This clonotype showed up many times. The chain combines TRBV7-2 with TRBJ1-1; perhaps TRBD1 as D (5 bases). The V gene's germline CDR1 is SGHTA and CDR2 FQGNSA. The V gene lost 5 bases and the J gene lost 3 bases, with 10 bases spanning the gap. The CDR3 has 13 amino acids. The CDR3 sequence: CASSLQEYTEAFF. CDR3 nucleotide sequence: TGTGCCAGCAGCCTACAGGAATACACTGAAGCTTTCTTT.

The V and J genes are TRBV7-8 and TRBJ2-6, with 11 bases that match TRBD2. V dropped 5 bases and J dropped 3; count of bases not matched to a gene: 6. Looked up from germline, CDR1 is SGHVS and CDR2 is FQNEAQ. CDR3 length equals 17 residues. The chain's CDR3 is CASSDLAGGYGANVLTF. The DNA of the CDR3 is TGTGCCAGCAGCGATCTAGCGGGGGGATATGGGGCCAACGTCCTGACTTTC. Drawing the rest from reference TRBV7-8 and TRBJ2-6, the complete variable domain is GAGVSQSPRYKVAKRGQDVALRCDPISGHVSLFWYQQALGQGPEFLTYFQNEAQLDKSGLPSDRFFAERPEGSVSTLKIQRTQQEDSAVYLCASSDLAGGYGANVLTFGAGSRLTVL.

The table lists this clonotype with a few counts. V and J are TRBV18 and TRBJ1-5; unclear D gene. Germline V gives CDR1 KGHSH, CDR2 LQKENI. V was trimmed by 0 bases and J by 0 bases, leaving 6 bases between them. CDR3 length equals 15 residues. In DNA, the CDR3 is TGTGCCAGCTCACCACCGGGAGGTAGCAATCAGCCCCAGCATTTT. It encodes CASSPPGGSNQPQHF.

The J gene is TRBJ1-4, the V gene TRBV7-9; TRBD1 might be the D (5 bases). The CDR3 contains 17 residues. The germline V gene encodes CDR1 SEHNR and CDR2 FQNEAQ (reference sequence). V shed 2 bases and J shed 4 bases, with 17 bases lying between them. This chain's CDR3 is CASSLSLRGRDNEKLFF. The CDR3 DNA reads as TGTGCCAGCAGCTTATCCCTCCGGGGGAGGGATAATGAAAAACTGTTTTTT.

This clonotype has just a few counts. The chain carries TRBV11-1 and TRBJ1-2, with 8 bases that match TRBD1. The germline V gene encodes CDR1 SGHAT and CDR2 FQDESV (reference sequence). J gave up 8 bases and V 5 bases, and 16 bases lay outside the gene matches. This CDR3 is built from 16 residues. CDR3 DNA: TGTGCCAGCAGCCCCATCGGAGGGACAGGTCCCAGCGGCTACACCTTC. Protein sequence: CASSPIGGTGPSGYTF.

This clonotype was seen only a few times. The CDR3 DNA is TGTGCCAGCAGCTTCGGGACGTTCGGAAACACCATATATTTT. Translated, it gives CASSFGTFGNTIYF. The chain joins TRBV13 to TRBJ1-3; D may be TRBD1 (5 bases). The CDR3 covers 14 residues. The V end was cut by 3 bases, the J end by 4 bases, with 10 bases between. CDR1 and CDR2 from the germline V gene are PRHDT and FYEKMQ (reference sequence).

This clonotype was counted a few times. The V and J genes are TRBV24-1 and TRBJ2-1, with 9 nucleotides matching TRBD1. The CDR3 runs to 15 residues. Trimming took 3 bases from V and 5 from J; bases not matched to a gene: 4. From germline, CDR1 is KGHDR and CDR2 SFDVKD. DNA for the CDR3: TGTGCCACCAGTGATCGGGACAGGGCTGACAATGAGCAGTTCTTC. Residues: CATSDRDRADNEQFF.

The chain recombines TRBV6-1 with TRBJ2-3; D perhaps matches TRBD1 (8 bases). The V gene's germline CDR1 is MNHNS and CDR2 SASEGT. The CDR3 runs to 16 residues. Trimming took off 1 base at V and 8 bases at J, with 19 bases between the two ends. The CDR3 reads CASSEEGPGGGGTQYF. The CDR3 coding sequence is TGTGCCAGCAGTGAAGAGGGACCAGGGGGCGGGGGTACGCAGTATTTT.

This clonotype was seen a few times. This chain uses TRBV7-2 with TRBJ2-1, with D possibly matching TRBD2 (5 bases). V shed 4 bases and J shed 2 bases, with 12 bases lying between them. Per germline, CDR1 SGHTA and CDR2 FQGNSA. The CDR3 is 15 amino acids. The CDR3 reads CASSSPRGPYNEQFF. For the CDR3, the DNA is TGTGCCAGCAGCTCCCCCCGAGGGCCCTACAATGAGCAGTTCTTC.

This clonotype appeared many times. This chain connects TRBV24-1 to TRBJ2-5; no clear D gene. CDR1 KGHDR and CDR2 SFDVKD come from the germline V gene. The CDR3 is 12 residues long. V was trimmed by 0 bases and J by 4 bases, leaving 2 bases between them. CDR3 coding DNA: TGTGCCACCAGTGATTTGGGAGAGACCCAGTACTTC. This encodes CATSDLGETQYF.

In this sample, this clonotype turned up a few times. The rearrangement links TRBV15 to TRBJ1-1; D might be TRBD1 (5 bases). CDR1 LNHNV and CDR2 YYDKDF come from the germline V gene (reference sequence). This CDR3 comprises 16 residues. V lost 2 bases to trimming and J lost 1 base, with 14 bases between them. The CDR3 loop is CATSRTAWGSNTEAFF. The DNA of the CDR3 is TGTGCCACCAGCAGAACCGCCTGGGGGTCGAACACTGAAGCTTTCTTT. The full variable domain, with the rest looked up from reference TRBV15 and TRBJ1-1, is DAMVIQNPRYQVTQFGKPVTLSCSQTLNHNVMYWYQQKSSQAPKLLFHYYDKDFNNEADTPDNFQSRRPNTSFCFLDIRSPGLGDTAMYLCATSRTAWGSNTEAFFGQGTRLTVV.

The rearrangement links TRBV10-3 to TRBJ2-5; no reliable D call. This CDR3 has 13 residues. V lost 2 bases, J lost 5 bases, and 9 bases lay in between. Germline-derived CDR1 and CDR2 are ENHRY and SYGVKD. The CDR3 region has the DNA TGTGCCATCAGTGAGGCACCTTACGAGACCCAGTACTTC. It is translated as CAISEAPYETQYF.

This clonotype was seen repeatedly, ten times or more. The CDR3 here is CASSLGVGSSYEQYF. The CDR3 coding sequence is TGTGCCAGCAGCTTAGGAGTAGGGAGCTCCTACGAGCAGTACTTC. This chain joins TRBV7-2 and TRBJ2-7, with D tentatively TRBD2 (5 bases). V lost 1 base, J lost 0 bases, and 10 bases lay in between. CDR3 length: 15 amino acids. Germline V gene sequence: CDR1 SGHTA, CDR2 FQGNSA.

The chain combines TRBV6-5 with TRBJ2-1, with D possibly TRBD2 on 5 matching bases. V was cut by 10 bases and J by 5 bases, with 12 bases left in between. The CDR3 is made up of 12 amino acids. From germline, CDR1 is MNHEY and CDR2 SVGAGI. The CDR3: CATSTTNNEQFF. DNA for the CDR3: TGTGCCACCAGCACGACTAACAATGAGCAGTTCTTC.

This clonotype was found a few times. The gene calls are TRBV6-5 and TRBJ2-3; tentatively, D is TRBD1 (5 bases). The V and J ends lost 0 bases and 0 bases respectively, with 7 bases between them. The length of the CDR3 is 15 residues. Germline CDR1 is MNHEY and CDR2 is SVGAGI. The CDR3 region has the DNA TGTGCCAGCAGTTACTCTGCAGGGAGCACAGATACGCAGTATTTT. Encoded protein: CASSYSAGSTDTQYF.

The gene calls are TRBV7-6 and TRBJ2-5; 9 bases agree with TRBD2. CDR1 is SGHVS and CDR2 is FNYEAQ in the germline V gene. The CDR3 extends over 16 amino acids. The V and J ends lost 4 bases and 1 base, in that order; junction bases with no gene match: 7. The CDR3 nucleotides read TGTGCCAGCAGCTCCCAGAGCGGGGGGTTCCAAGAGACCCAGTACTTC. This translates into CASSSQSGGFQETQYF.

This clonotype was recorded a few times. The chain recombines TRBV12-3 or TRBV12-4 with TRBJ2-7; 7 bases match TRBD2. J lost 3 bases, V lost 6 bases, and 14 bases had no gene match. CDR3 length: 16 amino acids. CDR3 sequence reads: CASSRSVGGKVYEQYF. CDR3 sequence (DNA): TGTGCCAGCAGCCGTAGTGTGGGGGGGAAGGTCTACGAGCAGTACTTC.

This chain joins TRBV25-1 and TRBJ1-2, with TRBD1 as a possible D gene (5 bases). The V and J ends lost 3 bases and 8 bases respectively, with 19 bases between them. This CDR3 is built from 15 residues. The germline CDR1 and CDR2 sequences are MGHDK and SYGVNS. The CDR3 DNA is TGTGCCAGCAGTGAGACGGGGGGTTCCCCTGTGGGCTACACCTTC. Translated: CASSETGGSPVGYTF.

This clonotype occurred many times. V gene TRBV7-2 combines with J gene TRBJ2-1, with 9 bases identical to TRBD1. This CDR3 contains 16 residues. Germline CDR1 is SGHTA and CDR2 is FQGNSA. Trimming cost V 3 bases and J 4 bases; bases outside gene matches: 7. The CDR3 nucleotides read TGTGCCAGCAGCTTCGACAGGGGGGAAATATACAATGAGCAGTTCTTC. Encoded protein: CASSFDRGEIYNEQFF.

This clonotype was seen a handful of times. The genes are TRBV27 and TRBJ2-7; 10 bases map to TRBD1. There are 12 residues in the CDR3. Trimming took 9 bases from V and 7 from J; bases not matched to a gene: 6. Germline CDR1 MNHEY, CDR2 SMNVEV (reference sequence). The CDR3 loop reads CASRQGAGEQYF. The CDR3 DNA sequence: TGTGCCAGTCGACAGGGGGCGGGTGAGCAGTACTTC.